The 8 T cell receptor beta chains below come from one sample, sequenced in a study of cytomegalovirus exposure and HLA in healthy donors. Amplification used 60 Vbeta primers and 13 Jbeta primers. Using immunoSEQ multiplex PCR, the repertoire was profiled, and TCRdb retains in-frame clones only, with some absent. The table records about 140,000 clones, about 79% of them present only once. Sequencing used PBMCs. These receptors were obtained from a male donor in good health and CMV-seronegative.

CDR3 in amino acids: CASSRVGTGVVTQYF. DNA of the CDR3: TGTGCCAGCAGTAGGGTGGGGACAGGGGTTGTTACGCAGTATTTT. V and J are TRBV27 and TRBJ2-3; 10 bases agree with TRBD1. The J segment lost 8 bases and the V segment lost 5 bases, leaving 10 bases of the junction unmatched. Germline-derived CDR1 and CDR2 are MNHEY and SMNVEV (reference sequence). The CDR3 length is 15 residues.

This clone came up once. The CDR3 is CASSGRTGRRYGYTF. CDR3 in DNA: TGTGCCAGCAGCGGAAGGACAGGGAGGCGGTATGGCTACACCTTC. This chain joins TRBV9 and TRBJ1-2, with 8 bases lining up with TRBD1. Germline lookup yields CDR1 SGDLS and CDR2 YYNGEE. There are 15 residues in the CDR3. The V and J ends lost 3 bases and 5 bases, in that order; junction bases with no gene match: 9.

This clone turned up a few times. The rearrangement links TRBV28 to TRBJ2-7, with D possibly TRBD2 on 5 matching bases. CDR3 size: 12 residues. From germline, CDR1 is MDHEN and CDR2 SYDVKM. Trimming took 6 bases from V and 2 from J, leaving 8 bases between them. The CDR3 region is CASRPGTYEQYF. As DNA, the CDR3 is TGTGCCAGCAGACCCGGGACCTACGAGCAGTACTTC.

This chain joins TRBV7-7 and TRBJ1-1; D call uncertain. CDR1 and CDR2 (germline): SSHAT, FNYEAQ (reference sequence). This CDR3 has 13 amino acids. The ends were cut back, 3 bases at V and 0 bases at J, with 5 bases in the middle. The CDR3 region has the DNA TGTGCCAGCAGCTTGCGGCTGAACACTGAAGCTTTCTTT. Translated, it gives CASSLRLNTEAFF.

This clone turned up a few times. This chain uses TRBV19 with TRBJ1-1; D uncertain. There are 11 residues in the CDR3. Trimming cost V 1 base and J 7 bases, with 4 bases left between them. Per the germline V gene, CDR1 is LNHDA and CDR2 is SQIVND (reference sequence). CDR3 coding DNA: TGTGCCAGTAGTATAGCAGATGAAGCTTTCTTT. The encoded protein is CASSIADEAFF.

The genes are TRBV19 and TRBJ2-7; the D gene is possibly TRBD2 (6 bases). Per germline, CDR1 LNHDA and CDR2 SQIVND (reference sequence). The germline V and J ends were trimmed by 3 bases and 3 bases, with 15 bases remaining between them. The CDR3 length is 15 residues. CDR3 DNA: TGTGCCAGTAGTATGGCGGCGGGGCCCCTCTACGAGCAGTACTTC. It encodes CASSMAAGPLYEQYF.

The chain recombines TRBV6-5 with TRBJ1-1; unclear D gene. Trimming pared 0 bases from V and 5 bases from J, leaving 13 bases between. The CDR3 has 15 amino acids. Germline CDR1 reads MNHEY; CDR2 reads SVGAGI. CDR3 residues: CASSYSIEHGTEAFF. The CDR3 DNA reads TGTGCCAGCAGTTACTCGATTGAACATGGTACTGAAGCTTTCTTT.

This clone was seen a handful of times. The rearrangement uses TRBV27 and TRBJ2-3; perhaps TRBD1 as D (6 bases). The CDR3 spans 14 residues. Germline V lookup: CDR1 MNHEY, CDR2 SMNVEV (reference sequence). The ends were cut back, 5 bases at V and 5 bases at J, with 14 bases in the middle. The CDR3 DNA reads as TGTGCCAGCAGTAATCAGGGGAAGGTAGATACGCAGTATTTT. Protein sequence: CASSNQGKVDTQYF.